One sample yielded the 16 T cell receptor beta chains listed below, sequenced in a study of blood T cell repertoires in COVID-19 (dated by TCRdb to the early 2020s). The protocol used for the library was the immunoSEQ multiplex PCR assay. TCRdb stores this immuneACCESS table with in-frame sequences only. Part of the clones is absent; in the studies checked, under half of the shortfall reflects unresolved V genes, and no reason is known for the rest. The sample table holds around 290,000 clones, of which approximately 90% were seen once. The ten largest clones take up 2% to 2.5% of the sample. Source material: peripheral blood. These receptors were taken from a young woman with COVID-19, enrolled during active disease.

Turning to this clone: Other DNA sequences in the sample encode the same CDR3. The chain joins TRBV5-4 to TRBJ1-5; D unresolved. V lost 0 bases and J 2 bases, leaving 6 bases between the germline ends. Germline values: CDR1 SGHNT, CDR2 YYREEE (reference sequence). The CDR3 has 14 amino acids. The CDR3 DNA follows: TGTGCCAGCAGCTTGGGGGGAGGCAATCAGCCCCAGCATTTT. Translation gives CASSLGGGNQPQHF.

In its sample, this clone was seen a few times. In DNA, the CDR3 is TGTGCCAGCAGCGGACGGACAGATGAAGCTTTCTTT. It is translated as CASSGRTDEAFF. The chain employs TRBV11-3 and TRBJ1-1; perhaps TRBD1 as D (6 bases). V shed 5 bases and J shed 7 bases, with 11 bases lying between them. Germline lookup yields CDR1 SGHNT and CDR2 YENEEA. The CDR3 is 12 residues long.

The rearrangement uses TRBV19 and TRBJ1-2; D not resolved. Trimming took 6 bases from V and 4 from J, leaving 15 bases between them. This CDR3 is built from 14 residues. Germline loops: CDR1 LNHDA, CDR2 SQIVND (reference sequence). CDR3 region: CASRPPGLGYGYTF. CDR3 nucleotides: TGTGCCAGTAGACCGCCCGGGTTAGGCTATGGCTACACCTTC.

This chain uses TRBV3-1 (or the pseudogene TRBV3-2) with TRBJ2-7, with 12 bases that match TRBD1. CDR1 LGHDT and CDR2 YNNKEL come from the germline V gene (reference sequence). The CDR3 totals 15 residues. The V and J ends lost 4 bases and 5 bases, in that order; junction bases with no gene match: 6. CDR3 protein: CASSLTGTGGHEQYF. The DNA of the CDR3 is TGTGCCAGCAGCCTAACCGGGACAGGGGGCCACGAGCAGTACTTC.

This clone has just a few counts. This chain uses TRBV11-2 with TRBJ2-7, with D possibly being TRBD2 (6 bases). Germline CDR1 SGHAT, CDR2 FQNNGV. The CDR3 has 15 amino acids. Trimming took 4 bases from V and 3 from J, leaving 16 bases between them. DNA of the CDR3: TGTGCCAGCAGCTCCTGGACCGACGGGGGCTACGAGCAGTACTTC. This gives the protein CASSSWTDGGYEQYF.

The chain combines TRBV7-6 with TRBJ1-4; D perhaps matches TRBD1 (5 bases). Germline V gene sequence: CDR1 SGHVS, CDR2 FNYEAQ. There are 15 residues in the CDR3. Trimming left V 0 bases short and J 7 bases short, with 12 bases between. CDR3 sequence: CASSLAQGPSEKLFF. CDR3 DNA sequence: TGTGCCAGCAGCTTAGCGCAGGGCCCAAGTGAAAAACTGTTTTTT.

V is TRBV28 and J is TRBJ2-5; 7 bases align to TRBD2. Per the germline V gene, CDR1 is MDHEN and CDR2 is SYDVKM. The junction had 7 bases not matched to a gene; V was cut back by 5 bases and J by 4 bases. There are 14 residues in the CDR3. CDR3 sequence: CASSTREVRETQYF. DNA for the CDR3: TGTGCCAGCAGTACCCGGGAGGTACGAGAGACCCAGTACTTC.

V is TRBV28 and J is TRBJ2-1; D gene unclear. Germline lookup yields CDR1 MDHEN and CDR2 SYDVKM. The CDR3 contains 11 residues. Trimming removed 6 bases at V and 14 bases at J, with 14 bases between. In DNA form, the CDR3 reads TGTGCCAGCAGCCTGGAAGACTGGGAGTTCTTC. Encoded protein: CASSLEDWEFF.

The chain couples TRBV18 to TRBJ1-3; TRBD1 matches at 7 bases. Trimming took 4 bases from V and 3 from J; bases not matched to a gene: 9. The CDR3 sequence is 16 residues long. From germline, CDR1 is KGHSH and CDR2 LQKENI. The CDR3 nucleotides read TGTGCCAGCTCACAAACCTCGACAGGGAATGGAAACACCATATATTTT. Translation: CASSQTSTGNGNTIYF.

This chain connects TRBV11-3 to TRBJ2-2; D is unclear. The germline V gene encodes CDR1 SGHNT and CDR2 YENEEA. The CDR3 is 14 residues long. V gave up 1 base and J gave up 6 bases, with 9 bases separating them. The chain's CDR3 is CASSLGPVPGELFF. Here the CDR3 DNA reads TGTGCCAGCAGCTTAGGTCCCGTCCCCGGGGAGCTGTTTTTT.

This clone was seen a few times. Other DNA sequences in this sample translate to the same CDR3. The gene calls are TRBV28 and TRBJ1-5; 11 nucleotides align to TRBD1. Per the germline V gene, CDR1 is MDHEN and CDR2 is SYDVKM. This CDR3 region has 16 residues. J was trimmed by 2 bases and V by 3 bases; bases with no gene match: 3. This CDR3 reads CASSFRDRGGNQPQHF. The DNA of the CDR3 is TGTGCCAGCAGTTTCCGGGACAGGGGGGGCAATCAGCCCCAGCATTTT.

The chain recombines TRBV7-2 with TRBJ2-1; TRBD2 might be the D (7 bases). Between the trimmed V and J ends, which lost 1 base and 12 bases, there was a span of 19 bases. This CDR3 comprises 15 residues. CDR1 SGHTA and CDR2 FQGNSA come from the germline V gene. The CDR3 here is CASSLGRAGAGGQFF. For the CDR3, the DNA is TGTGCCAGCAGCTTAGGGCGGGCGGGGGCCGGTGGGCAGTTCTTC.

A note on this clone: The same CDR3 can be traced to other DNA sequences in this sample. The chain uses TRBV5-1 and TRBJ2-2; unclear D gene. CDR3 length: 15 residues. Germline CDR1 reads SGHRS; CDR2 reads YFSETQ. The V end lost 0 bases, the J end lost 2 bases, and 8 bases lay between the germline ends. The CDR3 DNA follows: TGCGCCAGCAGCTTGGCGGCAGGAAACACCGGGGAGCTGTTTTTT. As protein: CASSLAAGNTGELFF.

V gene TRBV2 combines with J gene TRBJ1-3; 9 positions agree with TRBD1. After removal of 9 bases from V and 4 bases from J, the junction contained 16 bases not matched to a gene. The V gene's germline CDR1 is SNHLY and CDR2 FYNNEI. This CDR3 spans 17 amino acids. The CDR3 loop reads CARRKPGQGISGNTIYF. CDR3 in DNA: TGTGCCAGACGGAAACCGGGACAGGGTATTTCGGGAAACACCATATATTTT.

The chain carries TRBV2 and TRBJ2-2; TRBD1 agrees at 9 bases. V was clipped by 5 bases and J by 3 bases; unmatched bases: 4. Looked up from germline, CDR1 is SNHLY and CDR2 is FYNNEI. The CDR3 is 15 amino acids. The DNA for the CDR3 is TGTGCCAGCAGTAACAGGGGGCTGGACACCGGGGAGCTGTTTTTT. This sequence encodes CASSNRGLDTGELFF.

This rearrangement joins TRBV29-1 to TRBJ2-2; perhaps TRBD2 as D (5 bases). V lost 0 bases and J 4 bases, leaving 9 bases between the germline ends. CDR3 length equals 14 residues. Germline V gene sequence: CDR1 SQVTM, CDR2 ANQGSEA. The CDR3 region has the DNA TGCAGCGTTGAAGATCGTCGGGGCACCGGGGAGCTGTTTTTT. This encodes CSVEDRRGTGELFF.